This T cell receptor beta chain was sequenced during a study of blood T cell repertoires in COVID-19. Across the study: Donors in the United States, Italy and Spain gave samples during acute or convalescent COVID-19. T cells, B-cell-depleted T cells, or PBMCs supplied cDNA or gDNA.

The trim removed 4 bases at V and 2 bases at J, leaving 5 bases unmatched. This CDR3 region has 16 residues. Per germline, CDR1 SGDLS and CDR2 YYNGEE. Methods used by the authors: How many nucleated cells were present was estimated from reference gene primer amplification. Method: immunoSEQ multiplex PCR; TCRdb's copy keeps in-frame clones and lacks some. That table supplies the V and J calls and clone size; D and trimming were determined from the DNA. The sample records roughly 250,000 clones, 75% to 90% being singletons. The sequence was obtained from a woman in her thirties or forties with acute or convalescent COVID-19. The chain links TRBV9 to TRBJ2-2; 10 bases are shared with TRBD2. Source material: peripheral blood. The CDR3 loop is CASSLSGGANTGELFF. CDR3 DNA sequence: TGTGCCAGCAGCCTCAGCGGGGGGGCAAACACCGGGGAGCTGTTTTTT.